This T cell receptor (beta chain) originates from a study of early T cells in non-severe SARS-CoV-2 infection. Study at large: Chains stayed unpaired after sequencing of bulk RNA from unsorted whole blood.

The protocol attached unique molecular identifiers to individual cDNA molecules. TCRdb called the 5' RACE reads again in MiXCR, with one record for every CDR3 protein. The sample carries 45,000 or so distinct CDR3 sequences, roughly 6% recorded once. Study results and caveats: VDJdb matching, biased toward anti-spike CD8 responses, missed private and CD4 specificities.

This clonotype was counted ten times or more. Its cognate antigen is unknown. This sequence was found in an adult who was a healthcare worker with PCR-confirmed SARS-CoV-2 infection or an uninfected control (not recorded which). The source material was whole blood.

This CDR3 is CASSRGTGDSNQPQHF. Here the CDR3 DNA reads TGTGCCAGCAGTAGGGGGACAGGGGATAGCAATCAGCCCCAGCATTTT. The genes are TRBV6-1 and TRBJ1-5, with 10 bases identical to TRBD1. Trimming at V came to 5 bases and at J to 0 bases, leaving 4 bases not matched to a gene. This CDR3 is 16 amino acids long. Germline V CDR1 and CDR2: MNHNS, SASEGT.